The 27 T cell receptor beta chains given below trace back to one sample, sequenced in a study of shared clonotypes between healthy human individuals. TCRdb's table, derived via immunoSEQ multiplex PCR, lists solely in-frame clones and lacks some. This table holds around 750,000 clones, 74% found once. The specimen sequenced was memory CD4+ T cells sorted from blood. The subset here: CD45RA-negative fraction. The receptors stem from a woman between 25 and 40 years old in good health.

This rearrangement joins TRBV11-2 to TRBJ2-3, with 7 bases that match TRBD2. Unmatched junction bases numbered 14, after V lost 3 bases and J lost 2 bases. The CDR3 extends over 18 amino acids. Per the germline V gene, CDR1 is SGHAT and CDR2 is FQNNGV. The chain's CDR3 is CASSFRMSASGTTDTQYF. In nucleotides, the CDR3 is TGTGCCAGCAGCTTCCGGATGTCGGCTAGCGGAACCACAGATACGCAGTATTTT. Full variable domain (remainder filled in from reference TRBV11-2 and TRBJ2-3): EAGVAQSPRYKIIEKRQSVAFWCNPISGHATLYWYQQILGQGPKLLIQFQNNGVVDDSQLPKDRFSAERLKGVDSTLKIQPAKLEDSAVYLCASSFRMSASGTTDTQYFGPGTRLTVL.

The chain has TRBV7-8 and TRBJ2-1; D gene ambiguous. Germline values: CDR1 SGHVS, CDR2 FQNEAQ. Trimming pared 3 bases from V and 0 bases from J, leaving 9 bases between. The CDR3 is 15 amino acids. The CDR3 bases are TGTGCCAGCAGCTTGTTGCCAGGCTCCTACAATGAGCAGTTCTTC. Amino acids: CASSLLPGSYNEQFF.

Concerning this clone itself: Other DNA sequences in the same sample also yield this CDR3. CDR3 amino acids: CASSLIGTYTDTQYF. CDR3 coding DNA: TGTGCCAGCAGCTTGATCGGGACATACACAGATACGCAGTATTTT. The V gene is TRBV11-2, the J gene TRBJ2-3; D may be TRBD1 (6 bases). Trimming stripped 3 bases from V and 2 bases from J, with 12 bases between. The CDR3 spans 15 residues. Germline CDR1 reads SGHAT; CDR2 reads FQNNGV. The variable domain in full, with the rest retrieved from reference TRBV11-2 and TRBJ2-3, is EAGVAQSPRYKIIEKRQSVAFWCNPISGHATLYWYQQILGQGPKLLIQFQNNGVVDDSQLPKDRFSAERLKGVDSTLKIQPAKLEDSAVYLCASSLIGTYTDTQYFGPGTRLTVL.

This clone was counted between two and nine times. The chain combines TRBV6-5 with TRBJ2-7; 7 positions agree with TRBD1. J was trimmed by 7 bases and V by 6 bases; bases with no gene match: 12. This CDR3 comprises 14 residues. The germline gives CDR1 MNHEY, CDR2 SVGAGI. Here the CDR3 reads CASRTGTEVDEQYF. CDR3 in DNA: TGTGCCAGCAGAACCGGGACAGAGGTTGATGAGCAGTACTTC.

By proportion, this clone is medium-sized. Within the sample, other DNA sequences also encode this same CDR3. The chain recombines TRBV7-9 with TRBJ1-5, with TRBD1 identical over 12 bases. After removal of 3 bases from V and 3 bases from J, the junction contained 6 bases not matched to a gene. The germline gives CDR1 SEHNR, CDR2 FQNEAQ (reference sequence). The CDR3 has 17 amino acids. The CDR3 spells CASSFLPGQGANQPQHF. The CDR3 DNA follows: TGTGCCAGCAGCTTCCTGCCGGGACAGGGGGCCAATCAGCCCCAGCATTTT.

The chain employs TRBV5-5 and TRBJ2-5; 7 bases fit TRBD2. V shed 2 bases, J shed 1 base, and the junction held 2 bases outside the gene matches. This CDR3 has 14 amino acids. Germline V gene sequence: CDR1 SGHKS, CDR2 YYEKEE (reference sequence). The DNA of the CDR3 is TGTGCCAGCAGCTTCCGGGAGGCCCAAGAGACCCAGTACTTC. The encoded protein is CASSFREAQETQYF.

The chain combines TRBV7-6 with TRBJ2-5, with D unclear. CDR3 length: 16 amino acids. CDR1 is SGHVS, CDR2 FNYEAQ, per germline. The V gene lost 5 bases and the J gene lost 2 bases, with 18 bases spanning the gap. As DNA, the CDR3 is TGTGCCAGCAGCCCCTATGGCAGGCAAACTCAAGAGACCCAGTACTTC. Protein sequence: CASSPYGRQTQETQYF.

The V call is TRBV28, the J call TRBJ2-7; 11 positions match TRBD1. The V segment lost 5 bases and the J segment 4 bases; nucleotides outside the gene matches: 7. The V gene's germline CDR1 is MDHEN and CDR2 SYDVKM. The CDR3 totals 15 residues. The CDR3 DNA reads as TGTGCCAGCAGTATACGGGGGACAGGGGGATACGAGCAGTACTTC. Protein sequence: CASSIRGTGGYEQYF. The full variable domain, rest sourced from reference TRBV28 and TRBJ2-7, is DVKVTQSSRYLVKRTGEKVFLECVQDMDHENMFWYRQDPGLGLRLIYFSYDVKMKEKGDIPEGYSVSREKKERFSLILESASTNQTSMYLCASSIRGTGGYEQYFGPGTRLTVT.

This clone was seen only a few times. V is TRBV4-1 and J is TRBJ2-3, with D perhaps TRBD2 (6 bases). V lost 1 base to trimming and J lost 4 bases, with 15 bases between them. The CDR3 sequence is 16 residues long. In germline, CDR1 is MGHRA, CDR2 YSYEKL. The chain's CDR3 is CASSQVSGLPADTQYF. In DNA, the CDR3 is TGCGCCAGCAGCCAAGTGTCGGGACTCCCGGCAGATACGCAGTATTTT.

The CDR3 region is CATSRGGTGVSGANVLTF. CDR3 DNA sequence: TGTGCCACCAGCAGAGGGGGGACAGGGGTCTCTGGGGCCAACGTCCTGACTTTC. V usage is TRBV15 and J usage is TRBJ2-6; 10 nucleotides agree with TRBD1. Germline trimming cut 1 base from V and 0 bases from J; bases unmatched to any gene: 3. CDR3 size: 18 residues. The germline gives CDR1 LNHNV, CDR2 YYDKDF (reference sequence).

The J gene is TRBJ1-1, the V gene TRBV10-1; no definite D call. The CDR3 sequence is 14 residues long. Trimming stripped 0 bases from V and 8 bases from J, with 13 bases between. The germline gives CDR1 WNHNN, CDR2 SYGVQD (reference sequence). CDR3 sequence reads: CASSESRGPAEAFF. For the CDR3, the DNA is TGCGCCAGCAGTGAGTCTCGAGGCCCCGCCGAAGCTTTCTTT.

This clone came up many times. This chain uses TRBV6-1 with TRBJ2-2; possible D gene TRBD2, 6 bases. The CDR3 spans 14 residues. With 5 bases removed from V and 1 base from J, the gap between germline ends came to 8 bases. Germline lookup yields CDR1 MNHNS and CDR2 SASEGT. Here the CDR3 DNA reads TGTGCCAGCAGTCTTAGCGGGAACACCGGGGAGCTGTTTTTT. Its protein product is CASSLSGNTGELFF.

Only a few counts were recorded for this clone. This chain joins TRBV2 and TRBJ1-3, with D unresolved. From germline, CDR1 is SNHLY and CDR2 FYNNEI. Trimming removed 4 bases from V and 4 bases from J, with 14 bases in between. This CDR3 has 15 amino acids. The CDR3 protein is CASSGGRRSGNTIYF. The CDR3 DNA is TGTGCCAGCAGTGGAGGCCGGCGGTCAGGAAACACCATATATTTT. The whole variable domain, remainder taken from reference TRBV2 and TRBJ1-3, is EPEVTQTPSHQVTQMGQEVILRCVPISNHLYFYWYRQILGQKVEFLVSFYNNEISEKSEIFDDQFSVERPDGSNFTLKIRSTKLEDSAMYFCASSGGRRSGNTIYFGEGSWLTVV.

CDR3 region: CASSPSPWHEQFF. As DNA, the CDR3 is TGTGCCAGCAGCCCTTCCCCGTGGCATGAGCAGTTCTTC. The J gene is TRBJ2-1, the V gene TRBV9, with unresolved D. Germline CDR1 SGDLS, CDR2 YYNGEE. V was clipped by 4 bases and J by 8 bases, with 13 bases between them. The CDR3 totals 13 residues.

This clone was seen once. Other DNA sequences within the sample encode an identical CDR3. The chain has TRBV5-5 and TRBJ2-5; D tentatively fits TRBD1 or TRBD2 (5 bases each). The CDR3 has 13 residues. V was trimmed by 4 bases and J by 3 bases, leaving 10 bases between them. Germline values: CDR1 SGHKS, CDR2 YYEKEE (reference sequence). The CDR3 coding sequence is TGTGCCAGCAGCCTTGGGGGAAAAGAGACCCAGTACTTC. Translating it yields CASSLGGKETQYF. The entire variable domain, with the rest obtained from reference TRBV5-5 and TRBJ2-5, is as follows: DAGVTQSPTHLIKTRGQQVTLRCSPISGHKSVSWYQQVLGQGPQFIFQYYEKEERGRGNFPDRFSARQFPNYSSELNVNALLLGDSALYLCASSLGGKETQYFGPGTRLLVL.

The J gene is TRBJ1-1, the V gene TRBV30; D is perhaps TRBD1 (5 bases). This CDR3 comprises 13 residues. V was cut by 1 base and J by 5 bases, with 11 bases left in between. In germline, CDR1 is GTSNPN, CDR2 SVGIG (reference sequence). This CDR3 reads CAWSADIMTEAFF. The CDR3 DNA sequence: TGTGCCTGGAGTGCGGACATTATGACTGAAGCTTTCTTT.

This clone was detected a few times. The J gene is TRBJ1-1, the V gene TRBV25-1; 7 nucleotides match TRBD1. This CDR3 has 16 amino acids. The junction had 7 bases not matched to a gene; V was cut back by 2 bases and J by 1 base. Germline loops: CDR1 MGHDK, CDR2 SYGVNS. The CDR3 region is CASSEKTGVRNTEAFF. The CDR3 nucleotides are TGTGCCAGCAGTGAAAAAACAGGGGTGCGGAACACTGAAGCTTTCTTT.

The chain uses TRBV29-1 and TRBJ1-5; 8 nucleotides match TRBD1. This CDR3 spans 13 amino acids. Looked up from germline, CDR1 is SQVTM and CDR2 is ANQGSEA. With 6 bases clipped from V and 5 bases from J, the junction kept 6 bases outside the gene matches. CDR3 nucleotide sequence: TGCAGCGTCCCCGCCAGGGGGCATCAGCCCCAGCATTTT. This translates into CSVPARGHQPQHF. Full variable domain (remainder filled in from reference TRBV29-1 and TRBJ1-5): SAVISQKPSRDICQRGTSLTIQCQVDSQVTMMFWYRQQPGQSLTLIATANQGSEATYESGFVIDKFPISRPNLTFSTLTVSNMSPEDSSIYLCSVPARGHQPQHFGDGTRLSIL.

V gene TRBV28 combines with J gene TRBJ2-7, with D possibly matching TRBD2 (6 bases). V lost 7 bases, J lost 4 bases, and 17 bases lay in between. CDR1 is MDHEN, CDR2 SYDVKM, per germline. The CDR3 is 14 amino acids. CDR3 bases: TGTGCCAGCAACCCTGGGGACTCAAGATACGAGCAGTACTTC. Its protein is CASNPGDSRYEQYF.

This clone was counted only a few times. The chain uses TRBV2 and TRBJ1-2; no clear D gene. Deletions cut 5 bases from V and 3 bases from J, with 13 bases between. CDR1 and CDR2 (germline): SNHLY, FYNNEI. CDR3 length equals 14 residues. DNA of the CDR3: TGTGCCAGCAGTAGTTCGAGCCTCCACTATGGCTACACCTTC. Protein product: CASSSSSLHYGYTF.

This clone was seen a handful of times. The V call is TRBV5-1, the J call TRBJ2-7; D gene uncertain. The ends were cut back, 2 bases at V and 5 bases at J, with 14 bases in the middle. The CDR3 consists of 14 residues. CDR1 is SGHRS, CDR2 YFSETQ, per germline. This chain's CDR3 is CASSLGFPGDEQYF. The DNA for the CDR3 is TGCGCCAGCAGCTTAGGCTTCCCTGGCGACGAGCAGTACTTC.

V gene TRBV4-2 combines with J gene TRBJ2-7; D gene uncertain. CDR1 is LGHNA and CDR2 is YNFKEQ in the germline V gene. This CDR3 has 14 amino acids. V dropped 0 bases and J dropped 1 base, with 7 bases sitting between them. The CDR3 protein is CASSQEAESYEQYF. The CDR3 nucleotides are TGTGCCAGCAGCCAAGAGGCGGAATCCTACGAGCAGTACTTC.

This clone has more than one count but fewer than ten. V usage is TRBV29-1 and J usage is TRBJ2-3; 7 bases line up with TRBD2. V trimming: 2 bases; J trimming: 3 bases; junction bases outside the gene matches: 5. The CDR3 length is 14 residues. Germline values: CDR1 SQVTM, CDR2 ANQGSEA. The CDR3 bases are TGCAGCGTTGAATCCAGGGAGGGGACAGATACGCAGTATTTT. This gives the protein CSVESREGTDTQYF.

This chain links TRBV2 with TRBJ1-2; 7 nucleotides match TRBD1. The V gene's germline CDR1 is SNHLY and CDR2 FYNNEI. The CDR3 contains 14 residues. With V trimmed by 5 bases and J by 2 bases, 5 bases remained unmatched. The CDR3 DNA follows: TGTGCCAGCAGTTACAGGGGCCTCAACTATGGCTACACCTTC. Translated, it gives CASSYRGLNYGYTF.

The rearrangement links TRBV6-5 to TRBJ2-3; 11 bases fit TRBD2. CDR3 length: 15 residues. V was pared by 5 bases and J by 6 bases, with 7 bases of the junction left unmatched. Per the germline V gene, CDR1 is MNHEY and CDR2 is SVGAGI. CDR3 sequence: CASSQTSGVGDTQYF. CDR3 coding DNA: TGTGCCAGCAGTCAGACTAGCGGGGTTGGGGATACGCAGTATTTT.

This clone has more than one count but fewer than ten. The rearrangement links TRBV7-3 to TRBJ1-4; the D is unclear. CDR3 size: 13 residues. Germline CDR1 reads SGHTA; CDR2 reads FQGTGA. V shed 4 bases and J shed 8 bases, with 11 bases lying between them. The chain's CDR3 is CASSSQAGEKLFF. The CDR3 DNA is TGTGCCAGCAGCTCCCAGGCGGGCGAAAAACTGTTTTTT.

This clone is a singleton in its sample. The identical CDR3 is also encoded by other nucleotide sequences in the sample. The chain couples TRBV6-1 to TRBJ1-1; D gene uncertain. The germline V gene encodes CDR1 MNHNS and CDR2 SASEGT. There are 13 residues in the CDR3. Trimming took off 2 bases at V and 4 bases at J, with 8 bases between the two ends. CDR3 nucleotide sequence: TGTGCCAGCAGTGAATATCGGGGCACTGAAGCTTTCTTT. Its protein product is CASSEYRGTEAFF.